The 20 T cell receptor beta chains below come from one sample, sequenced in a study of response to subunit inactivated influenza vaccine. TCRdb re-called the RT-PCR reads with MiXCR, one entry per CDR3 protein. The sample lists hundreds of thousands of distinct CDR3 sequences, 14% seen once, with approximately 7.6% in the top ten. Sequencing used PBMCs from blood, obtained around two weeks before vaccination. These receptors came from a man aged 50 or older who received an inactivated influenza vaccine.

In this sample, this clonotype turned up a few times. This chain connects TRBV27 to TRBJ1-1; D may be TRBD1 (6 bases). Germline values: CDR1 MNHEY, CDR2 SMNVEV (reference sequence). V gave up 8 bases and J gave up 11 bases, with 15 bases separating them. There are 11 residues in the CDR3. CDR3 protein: CASGSRGRAFF. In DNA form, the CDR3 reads TGTGCCAGCGGCTCCAGGGGCCGGGCTTTCTTT.

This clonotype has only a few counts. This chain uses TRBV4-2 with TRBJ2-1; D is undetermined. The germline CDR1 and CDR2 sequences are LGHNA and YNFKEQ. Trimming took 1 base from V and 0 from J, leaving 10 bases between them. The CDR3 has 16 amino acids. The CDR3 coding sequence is TGTGCCAGCAGCCAAGCACTCGAAAGCTCCTACAATGAGCAGTTCTTC. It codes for CASSQALESSYNEQFF.

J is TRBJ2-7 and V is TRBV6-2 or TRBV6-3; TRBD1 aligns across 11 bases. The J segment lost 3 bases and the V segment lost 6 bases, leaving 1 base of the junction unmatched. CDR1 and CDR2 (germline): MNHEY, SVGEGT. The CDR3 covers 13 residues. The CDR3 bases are TGTGCCAGCAGAGGGACAGGGGGCTACGAGCAGTACTTC. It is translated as CASRGTGGYEQYF.

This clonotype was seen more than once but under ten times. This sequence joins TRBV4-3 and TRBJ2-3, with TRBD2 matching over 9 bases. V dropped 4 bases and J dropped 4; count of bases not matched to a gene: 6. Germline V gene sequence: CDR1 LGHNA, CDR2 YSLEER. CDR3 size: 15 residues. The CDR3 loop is CASSRGGGGPDTQYF. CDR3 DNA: TGCGCCAGCAGCCGGGGCGGGGGGGGGCCAGATACGCAGTATTTT.

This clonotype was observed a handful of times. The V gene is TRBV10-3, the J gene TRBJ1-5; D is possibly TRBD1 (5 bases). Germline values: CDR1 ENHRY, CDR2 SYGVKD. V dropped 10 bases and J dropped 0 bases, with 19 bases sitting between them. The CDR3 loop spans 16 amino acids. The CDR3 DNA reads TGTGCCACCAAGGGGATGGAGGAATATAGCAATCAGCCCCAGCATTTT. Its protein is CATKGMEEYSNQPQHF.

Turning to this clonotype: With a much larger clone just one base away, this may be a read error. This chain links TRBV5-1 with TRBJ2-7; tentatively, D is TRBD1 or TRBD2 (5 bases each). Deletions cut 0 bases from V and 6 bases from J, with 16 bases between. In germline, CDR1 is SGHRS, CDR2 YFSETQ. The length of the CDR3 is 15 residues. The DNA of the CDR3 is TGCGCCAGCAGCTTGGTGGTCGGGGACCTCACCGAGCAGTACTTC. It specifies CASSLVVGDLTEQYF.

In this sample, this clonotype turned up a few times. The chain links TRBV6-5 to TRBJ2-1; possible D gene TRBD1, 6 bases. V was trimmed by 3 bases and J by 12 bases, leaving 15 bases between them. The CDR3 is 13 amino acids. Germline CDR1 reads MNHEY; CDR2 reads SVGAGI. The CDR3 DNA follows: TGTGCCAGCAGTTATATAGGGGGAAACGGGCAGTTCTTC. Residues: CASSYIGGNGQFF.

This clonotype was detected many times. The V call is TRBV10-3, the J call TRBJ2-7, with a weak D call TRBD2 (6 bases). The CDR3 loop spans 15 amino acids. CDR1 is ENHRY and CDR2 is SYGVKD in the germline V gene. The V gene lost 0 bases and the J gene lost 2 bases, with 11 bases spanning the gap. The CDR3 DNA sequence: TGTGCCATCAGTGAGTCTCTAGCGCGACCCTACGAGCAGTACTTC. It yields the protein CAISESLARPYEQYF.

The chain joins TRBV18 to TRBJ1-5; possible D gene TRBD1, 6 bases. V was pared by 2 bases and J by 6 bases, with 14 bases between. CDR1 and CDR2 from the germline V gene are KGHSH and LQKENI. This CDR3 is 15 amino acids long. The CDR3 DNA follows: TGTGCCAGCTCACCAAACTCTGGCAGGGGTCAGCCCCAGCATTTT. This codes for CASSPNSGRGQPQHF.

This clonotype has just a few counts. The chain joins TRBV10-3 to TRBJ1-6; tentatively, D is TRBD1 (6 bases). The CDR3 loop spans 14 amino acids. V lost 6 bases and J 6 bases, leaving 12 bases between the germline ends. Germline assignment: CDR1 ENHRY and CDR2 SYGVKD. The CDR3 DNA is TGTGCCATCAGCGTGGACAGACTTAATTCACCCCTCCACTTT. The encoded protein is CAISVDRLNSPLHF.

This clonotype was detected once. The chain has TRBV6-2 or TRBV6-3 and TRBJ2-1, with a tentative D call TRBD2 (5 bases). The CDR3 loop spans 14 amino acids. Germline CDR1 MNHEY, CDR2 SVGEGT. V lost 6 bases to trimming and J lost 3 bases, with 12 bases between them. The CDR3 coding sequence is TGTGCCAGCAGACGGGCGGGTATCTACAATGAGCAGTTCTTC. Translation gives CASRRAGIYNEQFF.

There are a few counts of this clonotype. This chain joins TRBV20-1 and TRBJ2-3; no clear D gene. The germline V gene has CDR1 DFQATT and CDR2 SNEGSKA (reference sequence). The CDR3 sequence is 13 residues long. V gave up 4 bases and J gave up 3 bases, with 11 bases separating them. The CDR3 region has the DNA TGCAGTGCTATAGTCAGCAGAACAGATACGCAGTATTTT. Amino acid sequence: CSAIVSRTDTQYF.

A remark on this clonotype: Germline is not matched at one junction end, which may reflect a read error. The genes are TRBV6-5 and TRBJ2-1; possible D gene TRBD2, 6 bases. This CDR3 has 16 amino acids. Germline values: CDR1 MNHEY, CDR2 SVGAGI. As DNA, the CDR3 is TGTGACAGCAGTTACCTCGCGGGAAGCTCCTACAATGAGCAGTTCTTC. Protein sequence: CDSSYLAGSSYNEQFF.

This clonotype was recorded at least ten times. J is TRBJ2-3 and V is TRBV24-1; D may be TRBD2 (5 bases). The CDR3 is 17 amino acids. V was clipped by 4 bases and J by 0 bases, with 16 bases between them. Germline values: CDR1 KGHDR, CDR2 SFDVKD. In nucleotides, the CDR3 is TGTGCCACCAGTGACCCCCTTCCGGGATCAAGCACAGATACGCAGTATTTT. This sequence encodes CATSDPLPGSSTDTQYF.

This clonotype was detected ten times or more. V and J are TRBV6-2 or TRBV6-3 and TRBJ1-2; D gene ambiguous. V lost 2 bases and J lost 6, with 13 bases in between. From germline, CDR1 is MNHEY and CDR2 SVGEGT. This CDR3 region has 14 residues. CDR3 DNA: TGTGCCAGCAGTTACCCTACTATAGGAGATGGCTACACCTTC. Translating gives CASSYPTIGDGYTF.

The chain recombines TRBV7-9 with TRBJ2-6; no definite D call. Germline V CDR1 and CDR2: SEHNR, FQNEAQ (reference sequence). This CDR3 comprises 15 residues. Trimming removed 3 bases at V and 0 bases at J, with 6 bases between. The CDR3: CASSFLSSGANVLTF. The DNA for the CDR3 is TGTGCCAGCAGCTTTCTCTCCTCTGGGGCCAACGTCCTGACTTTC.

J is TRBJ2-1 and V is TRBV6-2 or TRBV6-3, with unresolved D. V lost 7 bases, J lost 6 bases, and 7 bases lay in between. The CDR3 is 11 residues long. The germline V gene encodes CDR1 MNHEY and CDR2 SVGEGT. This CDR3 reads CASMGFNEQFF. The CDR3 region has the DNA TGTGCCAGCATGGGCTTCAATGAGCAGTTCTTC.

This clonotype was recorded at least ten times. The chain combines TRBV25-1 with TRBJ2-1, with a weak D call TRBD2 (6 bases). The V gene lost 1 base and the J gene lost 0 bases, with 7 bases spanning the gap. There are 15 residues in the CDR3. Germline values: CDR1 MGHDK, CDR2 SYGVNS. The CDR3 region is CASSEFGSSYNEQFF. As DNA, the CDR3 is TGTGCCAGCAGTGAATTCGGGAGCTCCTACAATGAGCAGTTCTTC.

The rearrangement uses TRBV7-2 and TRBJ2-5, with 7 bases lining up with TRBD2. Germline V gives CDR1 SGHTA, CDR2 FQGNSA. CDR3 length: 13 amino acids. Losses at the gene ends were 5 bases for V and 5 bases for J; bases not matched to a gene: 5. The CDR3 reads CASSRGDGETQYF. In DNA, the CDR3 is TGTGCCAGCAGCCGGGGGGATGGTGAGACCCAGTACTTC. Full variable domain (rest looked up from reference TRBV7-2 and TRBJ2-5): GAGVSQSPSNKVTEKGKDVELRCDPISGHTALYWYRQSLGQGLEFLIYFQGNSAPDKSGLPSDRFSAERTGGSVSTLTIQRTQQEDSAVYLCASSRGDGETQYFGPGTRLLVL.

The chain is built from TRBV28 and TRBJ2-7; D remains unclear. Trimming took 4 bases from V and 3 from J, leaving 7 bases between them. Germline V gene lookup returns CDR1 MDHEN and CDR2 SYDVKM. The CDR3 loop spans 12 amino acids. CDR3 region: CASSSAFYEQYF. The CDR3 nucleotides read TGTGCCAGCAGTTCGGCCTTCTACGAGCAGTACTTC.